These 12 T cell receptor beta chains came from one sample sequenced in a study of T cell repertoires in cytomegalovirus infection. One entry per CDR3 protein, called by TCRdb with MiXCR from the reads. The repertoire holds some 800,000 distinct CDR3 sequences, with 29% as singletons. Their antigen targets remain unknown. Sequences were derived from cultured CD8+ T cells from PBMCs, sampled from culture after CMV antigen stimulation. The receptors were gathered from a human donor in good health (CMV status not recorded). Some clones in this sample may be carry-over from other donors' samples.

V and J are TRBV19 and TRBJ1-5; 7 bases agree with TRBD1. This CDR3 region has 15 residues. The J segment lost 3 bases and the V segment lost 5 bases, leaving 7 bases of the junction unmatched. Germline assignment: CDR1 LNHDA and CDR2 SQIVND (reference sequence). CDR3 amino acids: CASSQSGQFNQPQHF. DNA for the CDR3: TGTGCCAGTAGTCAATCGGGACAGTTCAATCAGCCCCAGCATTTT.

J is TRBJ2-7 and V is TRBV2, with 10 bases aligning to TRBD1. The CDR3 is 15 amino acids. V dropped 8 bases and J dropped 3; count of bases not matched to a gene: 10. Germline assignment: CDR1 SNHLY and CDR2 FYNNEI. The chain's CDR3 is CASLRGQGIHYEQYF. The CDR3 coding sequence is TGTGCCAGCTTGAGGGGACAGGGGATACACTACGAGCAGTACTTC.

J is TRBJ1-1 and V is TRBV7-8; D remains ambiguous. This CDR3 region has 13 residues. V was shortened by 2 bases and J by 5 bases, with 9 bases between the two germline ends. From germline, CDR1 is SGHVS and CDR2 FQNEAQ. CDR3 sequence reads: CASSLLKLTEAFF. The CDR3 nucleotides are TGTGCCAGCAGCTTACTAAAGTTGACTGAAGCTTTCTTT.

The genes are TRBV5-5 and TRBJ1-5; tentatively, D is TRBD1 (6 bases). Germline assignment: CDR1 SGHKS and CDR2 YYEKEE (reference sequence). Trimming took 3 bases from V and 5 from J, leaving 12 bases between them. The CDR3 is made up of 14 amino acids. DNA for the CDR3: TGTGCCAGCAGCTCTTTACAGGGCCATCAGCCCCAGCATTTT. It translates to CASSSLQGHQPQHF.

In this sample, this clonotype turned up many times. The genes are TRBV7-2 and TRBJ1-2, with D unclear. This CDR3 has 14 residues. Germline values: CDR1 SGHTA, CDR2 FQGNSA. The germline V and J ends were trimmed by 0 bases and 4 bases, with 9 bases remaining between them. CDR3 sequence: CASSLAGDSYGYTF. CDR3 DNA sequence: TGTGCCAGCAGCTTAGCGGGAGACTCCTATGGCTACACCTTC.

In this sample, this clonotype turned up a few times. The CDR3 coding sequence is TGTGCCAGCAGCTTAGGTGCAACGAAATACTATGGCTACACCTTC. This encodes CASSLGATKYYGYTF. The chain joins TRBV7-2 to TRBJ1-2; no clear D. The CDR3 extends over 15 amino acids. The ends were cut back, 1 base at V and 3 bases at J, with 12 bases in the middle. CDR1 is SGHTA and CDR2 is FQGNSA in the germline V gene. The variable domain in full, completed from reference TRBV7-2 and TRBJ1-2, reads GAGVSQSPSNKVTEKGKDVELRCDPISGHTALYWYRQSLGQGLEFLIYFQGNSAPDKSGLPSDRFSAERTGGSVSTLTIQRTQQEDSAVYLCASSLGATKYYGYTFGSGTRLTVV.

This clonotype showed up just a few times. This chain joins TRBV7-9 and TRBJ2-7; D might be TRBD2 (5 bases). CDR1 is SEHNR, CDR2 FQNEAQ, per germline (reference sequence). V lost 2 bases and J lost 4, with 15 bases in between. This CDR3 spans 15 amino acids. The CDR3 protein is CASSLWAEGPYEQYV. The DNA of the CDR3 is TGTGCCAGCAGCTTATGGGCCGAGGGTCCTTACGAGCAGTACGTC.

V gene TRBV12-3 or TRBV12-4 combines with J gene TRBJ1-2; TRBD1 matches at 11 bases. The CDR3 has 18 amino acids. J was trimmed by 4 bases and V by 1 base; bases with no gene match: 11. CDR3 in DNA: TGTGCCAGCAGTTTAGGCTTCCAGGACAGGGGGCTTGGCTATGGCTACACCTTC. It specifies CASSLGFQDRGLGYGYTF.

For the CDR3, the DNA is TGTGCCAGCAGTAGAGGGATAGGGGTAGAGTATTTT. Translated: CASSRGIGVEYF. The V gene is TRBV27, the J gene TRBJ2-3, with D perhaps matching TRBD1 or TRBD2 (5 bases each). Trimming left V 5 bases short and J 13 bases short, with 16 bases between. The length of the CDR3 is 12 residues. CDR1 MNHEY and CDR2 SMNVEV come from the germline V gene (reference sequence).

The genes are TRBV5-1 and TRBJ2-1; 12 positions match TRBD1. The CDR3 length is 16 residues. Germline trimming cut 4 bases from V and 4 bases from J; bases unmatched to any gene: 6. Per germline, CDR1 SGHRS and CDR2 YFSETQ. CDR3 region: CASSQGTGGAYNEQFF. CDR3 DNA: TGCGCCAGCAGCCAAGGGACAGGGGGCGCTTACAATGAGCAGTTCTTC.

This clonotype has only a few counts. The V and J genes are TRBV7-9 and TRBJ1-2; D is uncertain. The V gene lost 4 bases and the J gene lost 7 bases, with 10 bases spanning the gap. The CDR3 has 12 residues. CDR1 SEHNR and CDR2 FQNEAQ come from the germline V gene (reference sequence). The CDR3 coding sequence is TGTGCCAGCAGCTGGGCAGGTAGTGGCTACACCTTC. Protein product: CASSWAGSGYTF.

Written as DNA, the CDR3 is TGTGCCAGCAGCTTAGTAGTGGGTCAGGGACGGTACAATGAGCAGTTCTTC. This gives the protein CASSLVVGQGRYNEQFF. The chain uses TRBV7-8 and TRBJ2-1; D is possibly TRBD1 or TRBD2 (5 bases each). Between the trimmed V and J ends, which lost 1 base and 4 bases, there was a span of 17 bases. The CDR3 has 17 amino acids. CDR1 and CDR2 from the germline V gene are SGHVS and FQNEAQ.